Following are 27 T cell receptor beta chains from one sample sequenced in a study of T cells in Graves' hyperthyroidism and ophthalmopathy. There were TCR beta CDR3 regions amplified from RNA transcripts. During a first-round RT-PCR of the TCR CDR3, the HTBI primer set was used. TCRdb itself ran the multiplex PCR reads through MiXCR, one entry per CDR3 protein. This table holds around 430,000 distinct CDR3 sequences, 14% to 15% found once. Sequenced input: blood. The receptors were sampled from a woman in her twenties or thirties with Graves' hyperthyroidism.

This clonotype was counted at least ten times. V and J are TRBV9 and TRBJ1-2; D gene ambiguous. Trimming shortened V by 0 bases and J by 3 bases, and 12 bases separated the two germline ends. The germline V gene has CDR1 SGDLS and CDR2 YYNGEE. The CDR3 consists of 15 residues. The CDR3 DNA is TGTGCCAGCAGCGTAGATGGTGGTAGGCACTATGGCTACACCTTC. It specifies CASSVDGGRHYGYTF.

This clonotype occurred a few times. The rearrangement joins TRBV10-2 to TRBJ1-5, with D unclear. The germline V gene encodes CDR1 WSHSY and CDR2 SAAADI. Trimming took 4 bases from V and 5 from J, leaving 24 bases between them. The CDR3 spans 18 residues. The CDR3 bases are TGCGCCAGCAGTGGGTCGACTGTCCTGGACCCCCAATATCAGCCCCAGCATTTT. Translation gives CASSGSTVLDPQYQPQHF.

Notes on this clonotype: Just one base apart from a much larger clone, this may be a read error. This rearrangement joins TRBV12-3 or TRBV12-4 to TRBJ2-1, with 7 bases aligning to TRBD2. The CDR3 contains 17 residues. V dropped 6 bases and J dropped 5; count of bases not matched to a gene: 16. The CDR3 loop reads CASRYGLVGGPDNEQFF. CDR3 DNA: TGTGCCAGCAGATACGGACTAGTGGGAGGGCCCGACAATGAGCAGTTCTTC.

Ten or more counts support this clonotype. This clone may be a read error of a much larger clone one base away. As the CDR3 is not closed by the conserved phenylalanine or tryptophan, this likely results from a read error. The rearrangement joins TRBV28 to TRBJ2-5; 7 bases are shared with TRBD1. After removal of 6 bases from V and 3 bases from J, the junction contained 13 bases not matched to a gene. CDR3 length equals 16 residues. Germline V lookup: CDR1 MDHEN, CDR2 SYDVKM. CDR3 region: CASSYQSTGIKETQYL. DNA for the CDR3: TGTGCCAGCAGCTACCAATCGACAGGGATAAAAGAGACCCAGTACCTC.

The table lists this clonotype with many counts. The CDR3, as DNA: TGTGCCAGCAGCTTGGAATTTTTGGGTGAGCAGTTCTTC. It yields the protein CASSLEFLGEQFF. This chain uses TRBV5-6 with TRBJ2-1; D remains unclear. V was pared by 0 bases and J by 9 bases, with 10 bases between. The CDR3 runs to 13 residues. CDR1 SGHDT and CDR2 YYEEEE come from the germline V gene.

This clonotype turned up a few times. The chain employs TRBV28 and TRBJ2-5, with no clear D. The germline gives CDR1 MDHEN, CDR2 SYDVKM. Trimming stripped 5 bases from V and 0 bases from J, with 10 bases between. This CDR3 region has 14 residues. CDR3 bases: TGTGCCAGCAGTACCAGATCGTACCAAGAGACCCAGTACTTC. This codes for CASSTRSYQETQYF.

This clonotype was recorded at least ten times. V usage is TRBV28 and J usage is TRBJ2-7, with 8 bases lining up with TRBD2. Looked up from germline, CDR1 is MDHEN and CDR2 is SYDVKM. Trimming removed 3 bases from V and 4 bases from J; junction bases left unmatched: 17. This CDR3 comprises 18 residues. In DNA, the CDR3 is TGTGCCAGCAGTTTCCCACTCTCCTCGGGGGGGTCCCTTTACGAGCAGTACTTC. This codes for CASSFPLSSGGSLYEQYF. The full variable domain, with the rest looked up from reference TRBV28 and TRBJ2-7, is DVKVTQSSRYLVKRTGEKVFLECVQDMDHENMFWYRQDPGLGLRLIYFSYDVKMKEKGDIPEGYSVSREKKERFSLILESASTNQTSMYLCASSFPLSSGGSLYEQYFGPGTRLTVT.

The chain employs TRBV19 and TRBJ1-4, with D possibly TRBD1 on 5 matching bases. Germline V gene sequence: CDR1 LNHDA, CDR2 SQIVND (reference sequence). The CDR3 has 15 residues. The V and J ends lost 9 bases and 2 bases respectively, with 16 bases between them. The CDR3: CARTAGKVTNEKLFF. The CDR3 nucleotides are TGTGCCAGGACAGCGGGGAAAGTCACTAATGAAAAACTGTTTTTT.

This clonotype has at least ten counts. The CDR3 nucleotides are TGTGCCAGCAGTTTAAGGGGGTCAACCTACAATGAGCAGTTCTTC. Translation gives CASSLRGSTYNEQFF. The chain recombines TRBV28 with TRBJ2-1; D is perhaps TRBD1 (6 bases). The CDR3 sequence is 15 residues long. V was clipped by 2 bases and J by 2 bases, with 10 bases between them. Germline V gives CDR1 MDHEN, CDR2 SYDVKM.

Concerning this clonotype itself: One junction end does not reproduce the germline sequence, and a read error may be involved. The chain couples TRBV28 to TRBJ2-7; D not certain. The CDR3 sequence is 14 residues long. Germline V gene sequence: CDR1 MDHEN, CDR2 SYDVKM. The CDR3 nucleotides are TGTGCCAGCAGGTCGGAGAGGCTTGCCTACGTGCAGTACTTC. Amino acid sequence: CASRSERLAYVQYF.

V usage is TRBV6-5 and J usage is TRBJ1-4, with unresolved D. This CDR3 has 12 amino acids. Looked up from germline, CDR1 is MNHEY and CDR2 is SVGAGI. Trimming removed 0 bases at V and 8 bases at J, with 4 bases between. CDR3 region: CASSYSREKLFF. The CDR3 coding sequence is TGTGCCAGCAGTTACTCGAGGGAAAAACTGTTTTTT.

Only a few counts were recorded for this clonotype. Possible read error: a much larger clone is one base away. The rearrangement links TRBV2 to TRBJ2-5; D unclear. Germline V gene lookup returns CDR1 SNHLY and CDR2 FYNNEI. The CDR3 totals 14 residues. V lost 3 bases, J lost 5 bases, and 13 bases lay in between. For the CDR3, the DNA is TGTGCCAGCAGTGACCCGGCGAGCTTGGAGACCCAGTACTTC. Translating it yields CASSDPASLETQYF.

Ten or more counts support this clonotype. The chain joins TRBV11-2 to TRBJ2-1, with TRBD2 matching 13 bases. The CDR3 loop spans 19 amino acids. From germline, CDR1 is SGHAT and CDR2 FQNNGV. Trimming cost V 4 bases and J 11 bases; bases outside gene matches: 20. The CDR3 DNA reads TGTGCCAGCAGCTCCATACAGACGGGACTAGCGGGGAGGGGTCGGAAGCAGTTCTTC. Its translation is CASSSIQTGLAGRGRKQFF. Combining the CDR3 with reference TRBV11-2 and TRBJ2-1 gives the whole variable domain EAGVAQSPRYKIIEKRQSVAFWCNPISGHATLYWYQQILGQGPKLLIQFQNNGVVDDSQLPKDRFSAERLKGVDSTLKIQPAKLEDSAVYLCASSSIQTGLAGRGRKQFFGPGTRLTVL.

In its sample, this clonotype was seen many times. The V gene is TRBV30, the J gene TRBJ1-2; maybe TRBD1 (6 bases). Trimming took 0 bases from V and 7 from J, leaving 6 bases between them. CDR1 and CDR2 (germline): GTSNPN, SVGIG (reference sequence). The CDR3 has 11 amino acids. CDR3 coding DNA: TGTGCCTGGAGTGTAGGGGGTGGCTACACCTTC. Its translation is CAWSVGGGYTF.

The chain carries TRBV20-1 and TRBJ2-5, with 14 nucleotides matching TRBD2. Germline-derived CDR1 and CDR2 are DFQATT and SNEGSKA (reference sequence). J gave up 5 bases and V 1 base, and 15 bases lay outside the gene matches. This CDR3 spans 19 amino acids. The CDR3 reads CSARASRGLAGEFVETQYF. The CDR3 nucleotides read TGCAGTGCTAGAGCATCAAGGGGACTAGCGGGAGAATTTGTGGAGACCCAGTACTTC.

This clonotype came up many times. This chain uses TRBV3-1 with TRBJ2-3, with 9 bases fitting TRBD1. The J segment lost 2 bases and the V segment lost 5 bases, leaving 8 bases of the junction unmatched. The CDR3 has 16 residues. The germline V gene has CDR1 LGHDT and CDR2 YNNKEL (reference sequence). CDR3 in amino acids: CASSKSQGAFTDTQYF. For the CDR3, the DNA is TGTGCCAGCAGCAAATCACAGGGGGCGTTCACAGATACGCAGTATTTT.

This clonotype was detected a few times. This chain links TRBV24-1 with TRBJ2-7; 11 bases fit TRBD1. This CDR3 has 16 amino acids. Trimming removed 5 bases from V and 2 bases from J; junction bases left unmatched: 7. Germline V gene data show CDR1 as KGHDR and CDR2 as SFDVKD. CDR3 protein: CATSADGGQGAYEQYF. The CDR3 nucleotides are TGTGCCACCAGTGCCGATGGGGGACAGGGGGCCTACGAGCAGTACTTC.

This clonotype was seen a few times. This chain links TRBV24-1 with TRBJ2-7, with D unresolved. Germline V lookup: CDR1 KGHDR, CDR2 SFDVKD. The V gene lost 7 bases and the J gene lost 2 bases, with 11 bases spanning the gap. There are 13 residues in the CDR3. The CDR3 region has the DNA TGTGCCACCAGCACAAGTGGGACCTACGAGCAGTACTTC. This codes for CATSTSGTYEQYF.

This clonotype was found a few times. The V call is TRBV5-4, the J call TRBJ2-5; a weak D match, TRBD2 (6 bases). Germline assignment: CDR1 SGHNT and CDR2 YYREEE (reference sequence). The CDR3 covers 16 residues. The V gene lost 2 bases and the J gene lost 2 bases, with 16 bases spanning the gap. As DNA, the CDR3 is TGTGCCAGCAGCTTAGCCCCCCTAGCGAATCAAGAGACCCAGTACTTC. This codes for CASSLAPLANQETQYF.

The chain couples TRBV9 to TRBJ2-2, with no clear D. CDR1 is SGDLS and CDR2 is YYNGEE in the germline V gene. Between the trimmed V and J ends, which lost 0 bases and 4 bases, there was a span of 10 bases. The CDR3 is 15 residues long. CDR3 in amino acids: CASSVDQIPTGELFF. CDR3 bases: TGTGCCAGCAGCGTAGACCAGATACCCACCGGGGAGCTGTTTTTT.

As to this clonotype: One end of the junction fails to match germline, which may point to a read error. The V gene is TRBV6-2 or TRBV6-3, the J gene TRBJ1-4; D is perhaps TRBD1 (5 bases). The CDR3 covers 13 residues. Per germline, CDR1 MNHEY and CDR2 SVGEGT. CDR3 sequence: CAGSHRRDEKLFF. Here the CDR3 DNA reads TGTGCCGGCAGCCACAGGCGGGATGAAAAACTGTTTTTT.

In this sample, this clonotype turned up a few times. The J gene is TRBJ2-2, the V gene TRBV4-1; D ambiguous. CDR1 and CDR2 from the germline V gene are MGHRA and YSYEKL. The CDR3 length is 15 residues. The V end was cut by 0 bases, the J end by 5 bases, with 10 bases between. The DNA for the CDR3 is TGCGCCAGCAGCCAAGACCAGGTGGGGACCGGGGAGCTGTTTTTT. It encodes CASSQDQVGTGELFF.

This clonotype occurred many times. This chain connects TRBV30 to TRBJ2-3; the D gene is possibly TRBD2 (6 bases). Germline V gives CDR1 GTSNPN, CDR2 SVGIG (reference sequence). The germline V and J ends were trimmed by 2 bases and 4 bases, with 16 bases remaining between them. This CDR3 contains 15 residues. The CDR3 bases are TGTGCCTGGAGTAGGACTTCGCCGGGGGCAGATACGCAGTATTTT. Translated: CAWSRTSPGADTQYF.

This clonotype was detected only a few times. The missing conserved phenylalanine or tryptophan at the end of this CDR3 makes a read error likely. The rearrangement joins TRBV6-1 to TRBJ1-1; D remains ambiguous. Germline CDR1 MNHNS, CDR2 SASEGT. Trimming removed 4 bases from V and 5 bases from J, with 11 bases in between. This CDR3 region has 13 residues. The CDR3 DNA reads as TGTGCCAGCAGTGTCGACGGGGTGACTGAAGCTTTCCTT. Translated, it gives CASSVDGVTEAFL.

This clonotype was seen more than once but under ten times. This chain uses TRBV2 with TRBJ1-4, with unresolved D. Trimming took 4 bases from V and 8 from J, leaving 14 bases between them. Germline CDR1 reads SNHLY; CDR2 reads FYNNEI. This CDR3 region has 14 residues. The CDR3 spells CASSVWVVREKLFF. In DNA, the CDR3 is TGTGCCAGCAGTGTATGGGTCGTCCGGGAAAAACTGTTTTTT.

This clonotype appeared many times. The chain uses TRBV6-1 and TRBJ2-1; the D gene could be TRBD1 or TRBD2 (5 bases each). This CDR3 has 15 amino acids. Germline CDR1 is MNHNS and CDR2 is SASEGT. Between the trimmed V and J ends, which lost 4 bases and 8 bases, there was a span of 18 bases. The CDR3 DNA is TGTGCCAGCAGTGTGGGGGTTTTTCGCGGCGATGAGCAGTTCTTC. As protein: CASSVGVFRGDEQFF.

This clonotype was found a few times. J is TRBJ2-7 and V is TRBV20-1; possibly TRBD2 for D (6 bases). V lost 5 bases to trimming and J lost 0 bases, with 17 bases between them. Germline V lookup: CDR1 DFQATT, CDR2 SNEGSKA (reference sequence). CDR3 length equals 15 residues. The CDR3 region has the DNA TGCAGTGCTGACCCCAGAACGGGAGTCTCCTACGAGCAGTACTTC. Translating it yields CSADPRTGVSYEQYF.